This T cell receptor (beta chain) is drawn from a study of blood T cells in healthy people across ages. This clonotype was counted between two and nine times. With a J-beta primer mix and a sample-barcoded 5' primer, a second PCR ran about 7 to 12 cycles. Each TCR beta cDNA got a 12-nucleotide random molecular identifier. One entry per CDR3 protein results from TCRdb running MiXCR on the 5' RACE reads. This table has 1,800,000 or so distinct CDR3 sequences, roughly two fifths appearing once. The CDR3 is 13 amino acids. Between the trimmed V and J ends, which lost 5 bases and 2 bases, there was a span of 10 bases. CDR1 is SGHNT, CDR2 YENEEA, per germline.

The sample consisted of blood. The sequence was obtained from a human donor in good health. The chain has TRBV11-3 and TRBJ2-7; no clear D. For the CDR3, the DNA is TGTGCCAGCAGCGGAAGTAAGACCTACGAGCAGTACTTC. Translating gives CASSGSKTYEQYF. The entire variable domain, with the rest obtained from reference TRBV11-3 and TRBJ2-7, is as follows: EAGVVQSPRYKIIEKKQPVAFWCNPISGHNTLYWYLQNLGQGPELLIRYENEEAVDDSQLPKDRFSAERLKGVDSTLKIQPAELGDSAVYLCASSGSKTYEQYFGPGTRLTVT.